Shown below are 27 T cell receptor beta chains from a single sample sequenced in a study of shared clonotypes between healthy human individuals. It was CD45RO-negative cells, positively selected for CCR7, that made up naive CD8 cells, with terminally differentiated effector memory CD45RA+ cells excluded. Only in-frame clones appear in the TCRdb table, and some are missing; sequencing was by immunoSEQ multiplex PCR. This table has about 2 million clones, roughly 95% appearing once. Sequencing used naive CD8+ T cells sorted from blood. The receptors come from a man aged 18 to 29 in good health.

The table lists this clone with a count of one. The chain links TRBV11-1 to TRBJ2-7, with a possible D match to TRBD2 (6 bases). Germline CDR1 reads SGHAT; CDR2 reads FQDESV (reference sequence). V lost 5 bases, J lost 7 bases, and 18 bases lay in between. The CDR3 totals 14 residues. In DNA, the CDR3 is TGTGCCAGCAGCCGGACGGCGGGGTTATTGGAGCAGTACTTC. This gives the protein CASSRTAGLLEQYF. Based on the CDR3 plus reference TRBV11-1 and TRBJ2-7, the full variable domain is EAEVAQSPRYKITEKSQAVAFWCDPISGHATLYWYRQILGQGPELLVQFQDESVVDDSQLPKDRFSAERLKGVDSTLKIQPAELGDSAMYLCASSRTAGLLEQYFGPGTRLTVT.

The chain employs TRBV4-1 and TRBJ1-3; D ambiguous. CDR3 length: 15 amino acids. Trimming pared 1 base from V and 0 bases from J, leaving 7 bases between. Germline V gene data show CDR1 as MGHRA and CDR2 as YSYEKL. The CDR3 DNA reads as TGCGCCAGCAGCCAAGCGGCTACCTCTGGAAACACCATATATTTT. Translation gives CASSQAATSGNTIYF.

The CDR3 is CASSWTTGLAVYNEQFF. The CDR3 bases are TGTGCCAGCAGCTGGACCACGGGACTAGCGGTCTACAATGAGCAGTTCTTC. The chain joins TRBV5-4 to TRBJ2-1; TRBD2 matches 11 bases. V shed 3 bases, J shed 3 bases, and the junction held 8 bases outside the gene matches. CDR1 and CDR2 from the germline V gene are SGHNT and YYREEE (reference sequence). The CDR3 length is 17 residues. The full variable domain, with the rest looked up from reference TRBV5-4 and TRBJ2-1, is ETGVTQSPTHLIKTRGQQVTLRCSSQSGHNTVSWYQQALGQGPQFIFQYYREEENGRGNFPPRFSGLQFPNYSSELNVNALELDDSALYLCASSWTTGLAVYNEQFFGPGTRLTVL.

This rearrangement joins TRBV21-1 to TRBJ2-7; the table gives TRBD2 as D, unverified against the DNA. TRBV21-1 is described as a pseudogene. The CDR3 covers 16 residues. CDR3 coding DNA: TGTGCCAGCAGCAAAGGGGGTGCGGGGCCAACCTACGAGCAGTACTTC. As protein: CASSKGGAGPTYEQYF.

The sample holds one count of this clone. The J gene is TRBJ1-5, the V gene TRBV5-6; D is undetermined. This CDR3 comprises 16 residues. V was pared by 0 bases and J by 0 bases, with 10 bases between. Per germline, CDR1 SGHDT and CDR2 YYEEEE. The CDR3 region has the DNA TGTGCCAGCAGCTTGGCCGTTTTTGGTAGCAATCAGCCCCAGCATTTT. This gives the protein CASSLAVFGSNQPQHF.

The J gene is TRBJ2-3, the V gene TRBV5-4, with 9 bases identical to TRBD2. Germline loops: CDR1 SGHNT, CDR2 YYREEE (reference sequence). V gave up 3 bases and J gave up 1 base; unmatched junction bases: 3. The CDR3 contains 15 residues. The CDR3 is CASSSGLAGTDTQYF. The CDR3 bases are TGTGCCAGCAGCTCGGGACTAGCCGGCACAGATACGCAGTATTTT. Full variable domain (missing parts from reference TRBV5-4 and TRBJ2-3): ETGVTQSPTHLIKTRGQQVTLRCSSQSGHNTVSWYQQALGQGPQFIFQYYREEENGRGNFPPRFSGLQFPNYSSELNVNALELDDSALYLCASSSGLAGTDTQYFGPGTRLTVL.

This sequence joins TRBV28 and TRBJ2-7; D is possibly TRBD2 (6 bases). V lost 7 bases and J lost 5, with 15 bases in between. From germline, CDR1 is MDHEN and CDR2 SYDVKM. The CDR3 is made up of 13 amino acids. The DNA for the CDR3 is TGTGCCAGCACCCTCAGATGGGGGGACGAGCAGTACTTC. It is translated as CASTLRWGDEQYF.

To note about this clone: An end of the junction does not agree with germline; a read error may underlie this. Other nucleotide sequences from this sample produce the same CDR3. The rearrangement joins TRBV7-7 to TRBJ1-1; D might be TRBD1 (5 bases). The CDR3 spans 13 residues. CDR1 and CDR2 from the germline V gene are SSHAT and FNYEAQ (reference sequence). CDR3 sequence: CASSSGPNTEAFF. The CDR3 DNA follows: TGTGCTAGCAGCTCGGGGCCGAACACTGAAGCTTTCTTT. Using reference TRBV7-7 and TRBJ1-1 for the parts outside the CDR3, the full variable domain is GAGVSQSPRYKVTKRGQDVTLRCDPISSHATLYWYQQALGQGPEFLTYFNYEAQPDKSGLPSDRFSAERPEGSISTLTIQRTEQRDSAMYRCASSSGPNTEAFFGQGTRLTVV.

The rearrangement joins TRBV7-9 to TRBJ2-2; a weak D match, TRBD1 (5 bases). The V gene's germline CDR1 is SEHNR and CDR2 FQNEAQ (reference sequence). V was cut by 5 bases and J by 3 bases, with 7 bases left in between. This CDR3 has 13 amino acids. The CDR3, as DNA: TGTGCCAGCAGCGACAGCCACACCGGGGAGCTGTTTTTT. It codes for CASSDSHTGELFF.

The V and J genes are TRBV27 and TRBJ1-6, with 12 bases that match TRBD1. Per the germline V gene, CDR1 is MNHEY and CDR2 is SMNVEV (reference sequence). The CDR3 is 20 amino acids. V shed 3 bases, J shed 1 base, and the junction held 10 bases outside the gene matches. This CDR3 is CASSLSPGQGAGSYNSPLHF. The CDR3 DNA reads as TGTGCCAGCAGTTTGTCTCCGGGACAGGGGGCGGGGTCCTATAATTCACCCCTCCACTTT.

The chain has TRBV30 and TRBJ1-2, with D perhaps matching TRBD1 (6 bases). Germline lookup yields CDR1 GTSNPN and CDR2 SVGIG (reference sequence). Trimming shortened V by 0 bases and J by 8 bases, and 7 bases separated the two germline ends. The CDR3 sequence is 11 residues long. The CDR3 DNA is TGTGCCTGGAGTGTTGGGACAGGCTACACCTTC. It is translated as CAWSVGTGYTF. Complete variable domain (other parts from reference TRBV30 and TRBJ1-2): SQTIHQWPATLVQPVGSPLSLECTVEGTSNPNLYWYRQAAGRGLQLLFYSVGIGQISSEVPQNLSASRPQDRQFILSSKKLLLSDSGFYLCAWSVGTGYTFGSGTRLTVV.

The V call is TRBV4-3, the J call TRBJ2-7; D gene uncertain. V lost 0 bases to trimming and J lost 6 bases, with 18 bases between them. The CDR3 runs 16 residues. CDR1 LGHNA and CDR2 YSLEER come from the germline V gene. The CDR3 loop reads CASSQDYPGRISEQYF. Here the CDR3 DNA reads TGCGCCAGCAGCCAAGATTACCCAGGACGGATTAGCGAGCAGTACTTC.

This chain uses TRBV20-1 with TRBJ1-2; no clear D. Germline-derived CDR1 and CDR2 are DFQATT and SNEGSKA (reference sequence). V gave up 2 bases and J gave up 10 bases, with 11 bases separating them. The CDR3 is 11 amino acids. Here the CDR3 DNA reads TGCAGTGCTAGATTTGGCCTGGTCTACACCTTC. Its translation is CSARFGLVYTF.

V is TRBV10-2 and J is TRBJ1-1; TRBD1 matches 7 bases. The V gene's germline CDR1 is WSHSY and CDR2 SAAADI. This CDR3 is 17 amino acids long. The V and J ends lost 0 bases and 4 bases, in that order; junction bases with no gene match: 11. The CDR3: CASSESAIDRAATEAFF. The CDR3 nucleotides read TGCGCCAGCAGTGAGTCGGCTATCGACAGGGCCGCCACTGAAGCTTTCTTT.

The chain links TRBV2 to TRBJ2-7, with D perhaps matching TRBD1 (6 bases). This CDR3 has 15 residues. Germline values: CDR1 SNHLY, CDR2 FYNNEI. Trimming pared 2 bases from V and 0 bases from J, leaving 11 bases between. The CDR3: CASSEYGQSSYEQYF. The CDR3 DNA is TGTGCCAGCAGTGAATACGGACAGAGCTCCTACGAGCAGTACTTC. The whole variable domain, remainder taken from reference TRBV2 and TRBJ2-7, is EPEVTQTPSHQVTQMGQEVILRCVPISNHLYFYWYRQILGQKVEFLVSFYNNEISEKSEIFDDQFSVERPDGSNFTLKIRSTKLEDSAMYFCASSEYGQSSYEQYFGPGTRLTVT.

V usage is TRBV27 and J usage is TRBJ2-7, with 8 bases lining up with TRBD1. Germline assignment: CDR1 MNHEY and CDR2 SMNVEV (reference sequence). V shed 3 bases, J shed 9 bases, and the junction held 4 bases outside the gene matches. This CDR3 comprises 12 residues. Here the CDR3 reads CASSFGQGVQYF. In DNA form, the CDR3 reads TGTGCCAGCAGTTTCGGACAGGGCGTGCAGTACTTC.

The chain uses TRBV11-2 and TRBJ2-7, with 9 nucleotides matching TRBD1. Germline V gene data show CDR1 as SGHAT and CDR2 as FQNNGV. V shed 7 bases, J shed 6 bases, and the junction held 19 bases outside the gene matches. The length of the CDR3 is 17 residues. CDR3: CASTEGAGRDRVAEQYF. CDR3 sequence (DNA): TGTGCCAGCACAGAAGGAGCCGGAAGGGACAGGGTTGCCGAGCAGTACTTC.

This chain links TRBV7-9 with TRBJ2-1; D is unresolved. The CDR3 totals 15 residues. The V end lost 5 bases, the J end lost 7 bases, and 18 bases lay between the germline ends. Germline V lookup: CDR1 SEHNR, CDR2 FQNEAQ (reference sequence). The CDR3 DNA reads as TGTGCCAGCAGCCGGCCGTGGACCCTCCTTAATGAGCAGTTCTTC. This encodes CASSRPWTLLNEQFF. The whole variable domain, remainder taken from reference TRBV7-9 and TRBJ2-1, is DTGVSQNPRHKITKRGQNVTFRCDPISEHNRLYWYRQTLGQGPEFLTYFQNEAQLEKSRLLSDRFSAERPKGSFSTLEIQRTEQGDSAMYLCASSRPWTLLNEQFFGPGTRLTVL.

The chain has TRBV27 and TRBJ2-7; maybe TRBD1 (6 bases). V shed 5 bases and J shed 1 base, with 18 bases lying between them. Germline CDR1 is MNHEY and CDR2 is SMNVEV (reference sequence). The CDR3 consists of 16 residues. DNA of the CDR3: TGTGCCAGCAGTCCCTCCGCAGGGGAAATGTCCTACGAGCAGTACTTC. It specifies CASSPSAGEMSYEQYF.

The chain couples TRBV29-1 to TRBJ2-1; D may be TRBD1 or TRBD2 (7 bases each). V was cut by 3 bases and J by 8 bases, with 14 bases left in between. From germline, CDR1 is SQVTM and CDR2 ANQGSEA. The CDR3 totals 13 residues. CDR3: CSVDQGGPHEQFF. As DNA, the CDR3 is TGCAGCGTTGATCAGGGGGGGCCCCATGAGCAGTTCTTC.

This rearrangement joins TRBV6-5 to TRBJ2-7, with D maybe TRBD1 (5 bases). CDR3 length: 14 amino acids. The germline gives CDR1 MNHEY, CDR2 SVGAGI. Trimming stripped 5 bases from V and 2 bases from J, with 13 bases between. This CDR3 reads CASSLSDRAYEQYF. The CDR3 DNA follows: TGTGCCAGCAGTCTCTCCGACAGAGCCTACGAGCAGTACTTC.

V is TRBV6-6 and J is TRBJ2-7, with TRBD2 matching 7 bases. The germline V gene encodes CDR1 MNHNY and CDR2 SVGAGI (reference sequence). V shed 5 bases, J shed 3 bases, and the junction held 4 bases outside the gene matches. This CDR3 has 13 amino acids. CDR3 DNA sequence: TGTGCCAGCAGTCAAGGGGAGGGCTACGAGCAGTACTTC. Translated, it gives CASSQGEGYEQYF.

V usage is TRBV27 and J usage is TRBJ2-7; the match to TRBD1 covers 7 bases. The CDR3 sequence is 16 residues long. Germline lookup yields CDR1 MNHEY and CDR2 SMNVEV (reference sequence). Trimming removed 1 base from V and 3 bases from J; junction bases left unmatched: 9. CDR3 loop: CASSLLAQGVVYEQYF. Here the CDR3 DNA reads TGTGCCAGCAGTTTATTGGCTCAGGGGGTTGTCTACGAGCAGTACTTC.

The chain links TRBV28 to TRBJ1-5; no clear D. Trimming took 5 bases from V and 7 from J, leaving 18 bases between them. This CDR3 region has 15 residues. CDR1 and CDR2 from the germline V gene are MDHEN and SYDVKM. CDR3 protein: CASSPLGVIGQPQHF. The CDR3 DNA reads as TGTGCCAGCAGTCCTCTCGGGGTGATCGGACAGCCCCAGCATTTT.

As regards this clone: Other nucleotide sequences from this sample produce the same CDR3. The CDR3, as DNA: TGTGCCAGCAGCCTAGTGCGGGGGGCCGGCACCGGGGAGCTGTTTTTT. Protein product: CASSLVRGAGTGELFF. The V call is TRBV27, the J call TRBJ2-2; 8 bases match TRBD2. CDR3 length: 16 residues. The junction had 10 bases not matched to a gene; V was cut back by 6 bases and J by 4 bases. Germline V lookup: CDR1 MNHEY, CDR2 SMNVEV (reference sequence).

The chain combines TRBV11-1 with TRBJ1-1, with D maybe TRBD1 (6 bases). This CDR3 has 15 amino acids. Germline loops: CDR1 SGHAT, CDR2 FQDESV (reference sequence). The ends were cut back, 4 bases at V and 1 base at J, with 13 bases in the middle. The CDR3 DNA sequence: TGTGCCAGCAGCTCCCGGACAGCCAGGAACACTGAAGCTTTCTTT. Its translation is CASSSRTARNTEAFF.

This sequence joins TRBV28 and TRBJ2-7, with unresolved D. CDR1 is MDHEN and CDR2 is SYDVKM in the germline V gene. The V end was cut by 3 bases, the J end by 3 bases, with 9 bases between. The CDR3 runs to 13 residues. CDR3 nucleotides: TGTGCCAGCAGTTTCGGTTCGGTCTACGAGCAGTACTTC. It is translated as CASSFGSVYEQYF.